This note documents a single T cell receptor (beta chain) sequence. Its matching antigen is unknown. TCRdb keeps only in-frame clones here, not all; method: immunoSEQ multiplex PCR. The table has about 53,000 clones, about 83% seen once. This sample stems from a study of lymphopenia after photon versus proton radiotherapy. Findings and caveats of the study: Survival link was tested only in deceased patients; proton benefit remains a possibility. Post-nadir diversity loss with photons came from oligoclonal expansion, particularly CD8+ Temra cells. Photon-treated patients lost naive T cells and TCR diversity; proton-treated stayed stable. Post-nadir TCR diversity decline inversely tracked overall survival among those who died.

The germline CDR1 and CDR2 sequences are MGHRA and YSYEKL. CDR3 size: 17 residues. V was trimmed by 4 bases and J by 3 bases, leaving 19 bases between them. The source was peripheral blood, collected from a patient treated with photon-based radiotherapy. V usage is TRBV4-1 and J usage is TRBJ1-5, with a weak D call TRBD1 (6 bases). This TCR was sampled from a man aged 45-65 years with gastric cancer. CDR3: CASSPSHLGAINQPQHF. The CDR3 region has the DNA TGCGCCAGCAGCCCGAGTCATTTGGGGGCAATCAATCAGCCCCAGCATTTT.